Listed below are T cell receptor beta chains from one sample, sequenced in a study of CD8+CD57+ T cells in acquired aplastic anemia. TCRdb reprocessed the reads via MiXCR and lists one record per CDR3 protein. The sample records approximately 470,000 distinct CDR3 sequences, around 33% being singletons. The sequencing input was sorted CD4+, CD8+, or CD8+CD57+ T cells (not recorded which) from PBMCs. These receptors were obtained from a human donor with aplastic anemia. The CDR3 runs from the conserved cysteine through the conserved F or W. D genes are given only for firm matches. Some rows mark clone size as missing; the rest say once, few, many or name a class of expanded clone.

TRBJ2-1,-,TRBD2,TRBV20-1,15,CSARGIAGGYNEQFF,TGCAGTGCTAGAGGGATAGCGGGAGGATACAATGAGCAGTTCTTC
TRBJ2-7,many,-,TRBV10-3,14,CAISESGRTYEQYF,TGTGCCATCAGTGAGTCTGGCAGAACCTACGAGCAGTACTTC
TRBJ1-2,many,-,TRBV7-8,16,CASSSERVPVSYGYTF,TGTGCCAGCAGCTCCGAGCGTGTTCCAGTGAGCTATGGCTACACCTTC
TRBJ2-7,many,TRBD1,TRBV10-3,15,CAISATHGQGGEQYF,TGTGCCATCAGCGCGACTCATGGACAGGGGGGCGAGCAGTACTTC
TRBJ1-5,many,TRBD1,TRBV20-1,13,CSARQGADQPQHF,TGCAGTGCTAGACAGGGGGCGGACCAGCCCCAGCATTTT
TRBJ1-5,-,TRBD1,TRBV10-3,15,CASRNGGGGNQPQHF,TGTGCCAGCAGAAATGGAGGGGGCGGTAATCAGCCCCAGCATTTT
TRBJ1-6,many,-,TRBV4-2,17,CASSQGRRSSYNSPLHF,TGTGCCAGCAGCCAAGGACGCAGGAGCTCCTATAATTCACCCCTCCACTTT
TRBJ2-7,-,TRBD1,TRBV15,15,CATSPGDRGSGEQYF,TGTGCCACCTCCCCCGGGGACAGGGGTTCGGGAGAGCAGTACTTC
TRBJ1-5,-,-,TRBV15,9,CATSSAQHF,TGTGCCACCAGCAGCGCCCAGCATTTT
TRBJ2-7,many,TRBD2,TRBV29-1,15,CSVEKREGLSYEQYF,TGCAGCGTTGAGAAGCGGGAGGGCCTCTCCTACGAGCAGTACTTC
TRBJ2-7,few,-,TRBV20-1,14,CSARGMGPDYEQYF,TGCAGTGCTAGAGGGATGGGACCGGACTACGAGCAGTACTTC
TRBJ1-1,-,-,TRBV4-2,15,CASSQAVFMNTEAFF,TGTGCCAGCAGCCAAGCCGTTTTTATGAACACTGAAGCTTTCTTT
TRBJ1-4,-,-,TRBV2,16,CASSVQSSATNEKPFF,TGTGCCAGCAGTGTTCAGAGCTCCGCGACTAATGAAAAACCGTTTTTT
TRBJ2-5,few,TRBD2,TRBV7-2,18,CASSGTVPLAGVLETQYF,TGTGCCAGCAGCGGAACAGTGCCACTAGCGGGAGTTCTGGAGACCCAGTACTTC
TRBJ2-7,many,-,TRBV15,13,CATSRDQGYEQYF,TGTGCCACCAGCAGAGATCAGGGATACGAGCAGTACTTC
TRBJ2-3,few,-,TRBV7-3,15,CASSLQGGATDTQYF,TGTGCCAGCAGCTTACAAGGGGGGGCCACAGATACGCAGTATTTT